The clone carrying this T cell receptor beta chain showed up just once. Assay: immunoSEQ multiplex PCR; the TCRdb copy retains only in-frame clones and omits some. The sample lists more than 300,000 clones, roughly 91% occurring once. The data were taken from a study of blood T cell repertoires in COVID-19. In the study overall: Italy, Spain and the United States were the sources of the convalescent and acute COVID-19 samples.

This CDR3 has 16 amino acids. The J segment lost 4 bases and the V segment lost 1 base, leaving 6 bases of the junction unmatched. Germline CDR1 and CDR2: SGHVS and FQNEAQ. Clinical history as reported by participants underpinned cohort assignment. The chain couples TRBV7-8 to TRBJ2-3; 9 bases fit TRBD2. The sample was PBMCs or T cells enriched from blood (not recorded which). The sequence was obtained from a woman aged 18-35 years who had recovered from COVID-19. The CDR3 DNA reads TGTGCCAGCAGCTTAGGGCCGCGGGGGGGCGCAGATACGCAGTATTTT. Translating it yields CASSLGPRGGADTQYF.